The 8 T cell receptor beta chains reported below all come from one sample, sequenced in a study of shared clonotypes between healthy human individuals. CD45RO-negative, CCR7-positively selected cells formed the naive CD8 fraction, excluding terminally differentiated effector memory CD45RA+ cells. Assay: immunoSEQ multiplex PCR; the TCRdb copy retains only in-frame clones and omits some. The sample consists of approximately 2,200,000 clones, approximately 94% of them appearing once. The material sequenced was naive CD8+ T cells from PBMCs. These receptors were collected from a man aged 18 to 29 in good health. Some clones in this sample may be carry-over from other donors' samples.

This clone appeared a single time. The same CDR3 also results from other DNA sequences found in this sample. The chain uses TRBV5-4 and TRBJ2-7; TRBD2 matches 7 bases. Germline V gives CDR1 SGHNT, CDR2 YYREEE (reference sequence). This CDR3 has 13 amino acids. J gave up 3 bases and V 0 bases, and 0 bases lay outside the gene matches. The CDR3 nucleotides read TGTGCCAGCAGCTTGGGCGGGGGCTACGAGCAGTACTTC. Its protein product is CASSLGGGYEQYF.

The CDR3 bases are TGTGCCAGCAGCTTAACGTCTGGGACCCGGAAGTACGAGCAGTACTTC. Protein: CASSLTSGTRKYEQYF. The V and J genes are TRBV11-2 and TRBJ2-7; D may be TRBD1 or TRBD2 (5 bases each). This CDR3 region has 16 residues. Germline V lookup: CDR1 SGHAT, CDR2 FQNNGV. V was cut by 2 bases and J by 4 bases, with 18 bases left in between.

This clone was detected only once. The chain links TRBV5-4 to TRBJ1-3, with 9 bases matching TRBD1. There are 16 residues in the CDR3. The J segment lost 4 bases and the V segment lost 4 bases, leaving 9 bases of the junction unmatched. Germline lookup yields CDR1 SGHNT and CDR2 YYREEE (reference sequence). CDR3 DNA: TGTGCCAGCAGCGGTGAACAGGGGGCGCCGGGAAACACCATATATTTT. Translated: CASSGEQGAPGNTIYF.

In this sample, this clone turned up a few times. The genes are TRBV9 and TRBJ1-1; D remains ambiguous. The CDR3 has 13 residues. Germline loops: CDR1 SGDLS, CDR2 YYNGEE. V was pared by 4 bases and J by 5 bases, with 12 bases between. Here the CDR3 reads CASSPPTGTEAFF. CDR3 nucleotides: TGTGCCAGCAGCCCCCCGACCGGTACTGAAGCTTTCTTT.

The V and J genes are TRBV6-5 and TRBJ2-1, with no clear D. The CDR3 is 12 amino acids. Germline values: CDR1 MNHEY, CDR2 SVGAGI. Trimming shortened V by 5 bases and J by 4 bases, and 6 bases separated the two germline ends. The CDR3 DNA reads as TGTGCCAGCAGTCCTCAATACAATGAGCAGTTCTTC. Translating it yields CASSPQYNEQFF.

The chain carries TRBV6-1 and TRBJ2-5; D call uncertain. The CDR3 is 12 residues long. CDR1 is MNHNS, CDR2 SASEGT, per germline. With 6 bases removed from V and 2 bases from J, the gap between germline ends came to 7 bases. The CDR3 loop is CASRHQQETQYF. The CDR3 region has the DNA TGTGCCAGCAGACATCAACAAGAGACCCAGTACTTC.

The rearrangement uses TRBV5-1 and TRBJ1-4, with D unresolved. Germline V gene data show CDR1 as SGHRS and CDR2 as YFSETQ. CDR3 length equals 16 residues. Deletions cut 2 bases from V and 1 base from J, with 12 bases between. The CDR3: CASSLGNSGTNEKLFF. The DNA of the CDR3 is TGCGCCAGCAGCTTAGGGAATTCCGGAACTAATGAAAAACTGTTTTTT.

The chain recombines TRBV30 with TRBJ2-1; no firm D call. The V end lost 0 bases, the J end lost 8 bases, and 11 bases lay between the germline ends. The V gene's germline CDR1 is GTSNPN and CDR2 SVGIG (reference sequence). The CDR3 contains 13 residues. The DNA for the CDR3 is TGTGCCTGGAGTGTTGTTCAGCGCCATGAGCAGTTCTTC. Its protein product is CAWSVVQRHEQFF. Variable domain in full (rest from reference TRBV30 and TRBJ2-1): SQTIHQWPATLVQPVGSPLSLECTVEGTSNPNLYWYRQAAGRGLQLLFYSVGIGQISSEVPQNLSASRPQDRQFILSSKKLLLSDSGFYLCAWSVVQRHEQFFGPGTRLTVL.